This T cell receptor beta chain appears in the sequencing data of a study of CD8+CD57+ T cells in acquired aplastic anemia (dated by TCRdb to between 2017 and 2018). Regarding the research as a whole: Extracted DNA from sorted CD4+ and CD8+ cells averaged about 2.9 ug, ranging from roughly 0.19 to 27.4 ug. Broad study findings and their caveats: Although under 35 CD8+ CDR3 sequences were shared by patients and controls, these sequences appeared highly expressed in patients and within the immunodominant clones of patients. Between patients and healthy controls, no significant difference in CD8+ Simpson's diversity was found (P=0.060).

Profiling of TCR beta VDJ combinations and CDR3 sequences used genomic DNA as the template. An Illumina HiSeq 2000 was used for TCR repertoire sequencing. Under the source paper's analysis protocol: Repertoire assessment relied on Simpson's diversity index, CDR3 size and DJ length profiles, and TRBV/TRBJ rearrangement plots. Whichever DNA sequence was most abundant in the deep sequencing data was defined as the immunodominant clone. CDR3 amino acid sequences were checked for sharing between subjects and were compared against published repertoires and the VDJdb database. TCRdb trimmed public reads at Q25 via fastp, called clones via MiXCR and kept in-frame beta chains. Entries that share a CDR3 protein sequence are merged under the most common genes and DNA. The V and J calls shown here were made by TCRdb, not taken from the authors' results. This sample lists under 350,000 distinct CDR3 sequences; around three fifths were detected once. Of the sample, approximately 8.2% falls within the top ten clones.

There are a few counts of this clonotype. The antigen it recognizes is unknown. No per-base quality is available; no much larger clone lies one base away. The study deep-sequenced TCR repertoires of sorted CD4+ and CD8+ blood T cells from severe aplastic anemia patients and healthy subjects. Ficoll-Paque density gradient centrifugation was used to isolate peripheral blood mononuclear cells. Before DNA extraction, CD4+ and CD8+ T cells were sorted by FACS or by magnetic beads. The receptor's source is a human donor with severe aplastic anemia or a healthy control (not recorded which). The sample taken for sequencing was sorted CD4+, CD8+, or CD8+CD57+ T cells (not recorded which) from PBMCs.

In nucleotides, the sequence is TGTGCCACCAGCAGAGATCAAGGGAAGGATACGCAGTATTTT. This is translated as CATSRDQGKDTQYF. This chain joins TRBV15 to TRBJ2-3; there is no confident call for the D gene. The V and J ends are trimmed by 0 bases and 6 bases, leaving 10 bases between them. Based on the germline V gene (reference sequence), the CDR1 and CDR2 sequences are LNHNV and YYDKDF. Its CDR3 holds 14 amino acids, cysteine through phenylalanine. Only the CDR3 region is kept as DNA, spanning 42 bases read in frame from base 1.